A single sample is the source of the 32 T cell receptor beta chains below, sequenced in a study of T cells in women clearing cervical HPV infection. Repertoires were generated with immunoSEQ multiplex PCR, while TCRdb's copy carries only in-frame clones and drops some. The data show tens of thousands of clones, and the top ten clones hold 0.95% to 1.5%. Material for sequencing was blood buffy coat. The receptors come from a woman aged 18 to 75 with a cervical HPV16 infection that either progressed to CIN3+ or cleared (not recorded which).

Turning to this clone: The CDR3 end lies 3 residues beyond the end of the read and is filled in from the germline J gene. The chain couples TRBV12-5 to TRBJ2-1; 7 nucleotides agree with TRBD1. Trimming at V came to 1 base and at J to 8 bases, leaving 5 bases not matched to a gene. The CDR3 extends over 14 amino acids. CDR1 is LGHNT, CDR2 FRNRAP, per germline. This CDR3 is CASGLGDSRDEQFF. The CDR3 bases that were read are TGTGCTAGTGGTTTGGGGGACAGTAGAGATGAG.

A note on this clone: The missing CDR3 end, 3 residues past where the read stops, is filled in from the germline J gene. V usage is TRBV20-1 and J usage is TRBJ1-3, with 7 bases fitting TRBD1. Germline V gives CDR1 DFQATT, CDR2 SNEGSKA (reference sequence). The CDR3 contains 14 residues. The CDR3 region is CSARPPGQPPKIYF. The CDR3 DNA, read in part, is TGCAGTGCTAGACCTCCGGGACAGCCCCCGAAG.

Comment on this clone: Read coverage stops 3 residues before the CDR3 terminus; the germline J gene supplies the remainder. This rearrangement joins TRBV15 to TRBJ1-4; D call uncertain. V was cut by 6 bases and J by 7 bases, with 12 bases left in between. Per the germline V gene, CDR1 is LNHNV and CDR2 is YYDKDF (reference sequence). This CDR3 has 13 amino acids. The CDR3 is CATSSGGGEKLFF. The DNA read from the CDR3 is TGTGCCACCAGTTCAGGAGGAGGTGAAAAA.

As for this clone: The CDR3 is cut off 3 residues early in the read; its end comes from the germline J gene. V is TRBV29-1 and J is TRBJ2-1; TRBD1 aligns across 9 bases. The length of the CDR3 is 15 residues. V dropped 1 base and J dropped 8; count of bases not matched to a gene: 9. Germline lookup yields CDR1 SQVTM and CDR2 ANQGSEA. CDR3 in amino acids: CSVEAKGTGMDEQFF. The CDR3 bases that were read are TGCAGCGTTGAAGCAAAAGGGACAGGGATGGATGAG.

The chain's CDR3 is CASSPLGSTNEKLFF. The sequenced CDR3 bases are TGTGCCAGCAGCCCCCTCGGTTCAACTAATGAAAAA. The rearrangement links TRBV7-9 to TRBJ1-4, with unresolved D. The missing CDR3 end, 3 residues past where the read stops, is filled in from the germline J gene. The CDR3 extends over 15 amino acids. Germline V CDR1 and CDR2: SEHNR, FQNEAQ (reference sequence). Trimming cost V 5 bases and J 0 bases, with 10 bases left between them.

As to this clone: The read halts 3 residues ahead of the CDR3 end, with the missing end drawn from the germline J gene. The chain combines TRBV7-2 with TRBJ2-3; the D gene is possibly TRBD1 (5 bases). Germline CDR1 SGHTA, CDR2 FQGNSA. The length of the CDR3 is 15 residues. The CDR3 loop is CASSLGGRIAETQYF. The CDR3 DNA, read in part, is TGTGCCAGCAGCTTAGGGGGCAGAATCGCGGAGACG.

About this clone: With the read ending 3 residues before the CDR3 end, the germline J gene is used to fill in that end. The chain combines TRBV20-1 with TRBJ2-7, with D possibly TRBD1 on 6 matching bases. This CDR3 region has 13 residues. The germline V and J ends were trimmed by 5 bases and 0 bases, with 11 bases remaining between them. Germline lookup yields CDR1 DFQATT and CDR2 SNEGSKA (reference sequence). CDR3 residues: CSASGHSSYEQYF. The CDR3 DNA, read in part, is TGCAGTGCTTCGGGACACAGCTCCTACGAG.

Of note for this clone: Read sequence stops 3 residues before the CDR3 end, and the germline J gene provides the missing end. The V call is TRBV6-2 or TRBV6-3, the J call TRBJ1-3; D gene unclear. This CDR3 contains 9 residues. Germline V lookup: CDR1 MNHEY, CDR2 SVGEGT. The CDR3 here is CASSYPIYF. The DNA read from the CDR3 is TGTGCCAGCAGTTACCCG.

The CDR3 region is CASSFGGVGGELFF. CDR3 DNA (partial): TGTGCCAGCAGCTTCGGGGGAGTCGGCGGGGAG. The chain uses TRBV7-2 and TRBJ2-2; D is perhaps TRBD2 (6 bases). The read falls 3 residues short of the CDR3 end, and the missing part is taken from the germline J gene. CDR1 is SGHTA and CDR2 is FQGNSA in the germline V gene. This CDR3 has 14 residues. Trimming took 3 bases from V and 7 from J, leaving 12 bases between them.

With respect to this clone: The missing CDR3 end, 3 residues past where the read stops, is filled in from the germline J gene. The chain is built from TRBV5-1 and TRBJ2-3, with 7 bases that match TRBD2. The ends lost 4 bases at V and 0 bases at J; junction bases unmatched: 8. Germline values: CDR1 SGHRS, CDR2 YFSETQ. The CDR3 consists of 16 residues. This CDR3 is CASSAALAASTDTQYF. The CDR3 DNA, read in part, is TGCGCCAGCAGCGCCGCCCTAGCGGCTAGCACAGATACG. Looking up the rest from reference TRBV5-1 and TRBJ2-3 gives the full variable domain: KAGVTQTPRYLIKTRGQQVTLSCSPISGHRSVSWYQQTPGQGLQFLFEYFSETQRNKGNFPGRFSGRQFSNSRSEMNVSTLELGDSALYLCASSAALAASTDTQYFGPGTRLTVL.

Concerning this clone: The CDR3 extends 3 residues past the end of the read, so its final part is completed from the germline J gene. This rearrangement joins TRBV19 to TRBJ2-7, with 11 bases matching TRBD1. The length of the CDR3 is 15 residues. Unmatched junction bases numbered 8, after V lost 7 bases and J lost 3 bases. Per the germline V gene, CDR1 is LNHDA and CDR2 is SQIVND (reference sequence). CDR3 bases read: TGTGCCAGTACCCCTCGGACAGGGGGCGGCTACGAG. It codes for CASTPRTGGGYE. From start to end, the CDR3 is CASTPRTGGGYEQYF.

Notes on this clone: The read terminates 3 residues before the CDR3 end, so the remaining end is supplied by the germline J gene. The chain has TRBV18 and TRBJ1-2; 9 bases are a match to TRBD1. The V segment lost 3 bases and the J segment 5 bases; nucleotides outside the gene matches: 4. Germline CDR1 and CDR2: KGHSH and LQKENI. The CDR3 sequence is 14 residues long. The CDR3: CASSPKTGGYGYTF. The sequenced CDR3 bases are TGTGCCAGCTCACCGAAGACAGGGGGGTATGGC.

A word on this clone: The read ends 3 residues before the CDR3 terminus; that terminus is restored from the germline J gene. Other DNA sequences in this specimen translate into the identical CDR3. V gene TRBV7-2 combines with J gene TRBJ1-3; no reliable D call. V lost 9 bases to trimming and J lost 3 bases, with 12 bases between them. This CDR3 region has 13 residues. The germline V gene has CDR1 SGHTA and CDR2 FQGNSA. CDR3 sequence reads: CASKRGGGNTIYF. The sequenced CDR3 bases are TGTGCCAGTAAGCGGGGTGGTGGAAACACC.

For this clone: The DNA ends 3 residues before the CDR3 does, and the rest of the CDR3 is filled in from the germline J gene. This chain connects TRBV6-2 or TRBV6-3 to TRBJ1-2, with TRBD1 identical over 7 bases. V was pared by 0 bases and J by 5 bases, with 6 bases of the junction left unmatched. Germline CDR1 MNHEY, CDR2 SVGEGT. The CDR3 has 15 residues. The part of the CDR3 DNA that was read is TGTGCCAGCAGTTACTCGAGGGGGCGCGGGTATGGC. Translated, it gives CASSYSRGRGYG. The full CDR3 protein is CASSYSRGRGYGYTF.

The CDR3 spells CASSLGLTSTDTQYF. The sequenced part of the CDR3 DNA is TGTGCCAGCAGCTTGGGTCTTACTAGCACAGATACC. The V gene is TRBV5-6, the J gene TRBJ2-5; TRBD2 is a possible D gene (6 bases). The CDR3 end is not reached by the read, which stops 3 residues before it; the germline J gene fills it in. Germline CDR1 and CDR2: SGHDT and YYEEEE. The CDR3 sequence is 15 residues long.

With respect to this clone: The observed sequence ends 3 residues before the CDR3 terminus, with the missing tail filled in from the germline J gene. This chain uses TRBV5-4 with TRBJ1-6, with TRBD1 as a possible D gene (6 bases). Per germline, CDR1 SGHNT and CDR2 YYREEE (reference sequence). This CDR3 is built from 15 residues. CDR3 sequence: CASSRDQGGGSPLHF. The sequenced part of the CDR3 DNA is TGTGCCAGCAGCCGGGACCAAGGGGGAGGTTCGCCC.

Points on this clone: The read comes to an end 3 residues before the CDR3 does, leaving the germline J gene to fill in the end. The gene calls are TRBV5-1 and TRBJ2-7; a possible D gene is TRBD1 (6 bases). The CDR3 extends over 15 amino acids. The germline gives CDR1 SGHRS, CDR2 YFSETQ. V was trimmed by 2 bases and J by 6 bases, leaving 18 bases between them. The CDR3 is CASSLVSGTPSEQYF. Incomplete CDR3 DNA: TGCGCCAGCAGCTTAGTATCCGGGACACCATCCGAG.

Details on this clone: The read terminates 3 residues before the CDR3 end, so the remaining end is supplied by the germline J gene. The chain carries TRBV6-1 and TRBJ2-5; 10 nucleotides agree with TRBD2. The CDR3 has 14 amino acids. V gave up 4 bases and J gave up 2 bases; unmatched junction bases: 1. CDR1 and CDR2 (germline): MNHNS, SASEGT. CDR3 DNA, as far as it was read: TGTGCCAGCAGTGGAGCGGGGGGGCAAGAGACC. It encodes CASSGAGGQET. From start to end, the CDR3 is CASSGAGGQETQYF.

Turning to this clone: The read ends 3 residues early relative to the CDR3; the germline J gene fills the gap. The chain has TRBV6-4 and TRBJ1-1; 9 bases agree with TRBD1. The V segment lost 5 bases and the J segment 6 bases; nucleotides outside the gene matches: 10. The CDR3 is 15 amino acids. From germline, CDR1 is MRHNA and CDR2 SNTAGT. The part of the CDR3 DNA that was read is TGTGCCAGCAGTCGCACAGGGGGCGAGGGCGCTGAA. Translating gives CASSRTGGEGAE. The entire CDR3 sequence reads CASSRTGGEGAEAFF.

Note on this clone: The read gets to within 3 residues of the CDR3 end, and the germline J gene fills in the rest. This rearrangement joins TRBV10-2 to TRBJ2-3; 12 bases are a match to TRBD1. Germline CDR1 is WSHSY and CDR2 is SAAADI. The CDR3 is 14 residues long. V shed 7 bases, J shed 7 bases, and the junction held 6 bases outside the gene matches. The sequenced CDR3 bases are TGCGCCAGCACAAAGGGACAGGGGGCTTATACG. It is translated as CASTKGQGAYT. The whole CDR3 reads CASTKGQGAYTQYF.

As concerns this clone: The CDR3 end falls 3 residues outside the read, so it is completed with the germline J gene. The V and J genes are TRBV11-2 and TRBJ2-1; TRBD1 might be the D (5 bases). Between the trimmed V and J ends, which lost 4 bases and 3 bases, there was a span of 7 bases. Looked up from germline, CDR1 is SGHAT and CDR2 is FQNNGV. The CDR3 loop spans 13 amino acids. The CDR3 bases that were read are TGTGCCAGCAGCTGGGGCGGCTACAATGAG. Protein product: CASSWGGYNE. The full CDR3 protein reads CASSWGGYNEQFF.

Concerning this clone itself: Read sequence stops 3 residues before the CDR3 end, and the germline J gene provides the missing end. The chain employs TRBV11-1 and TRBJ1-4; 7 positions match TRBD1. The CDR3 spans 14 residues. CDR1 and CDR2 (germline): SGHAT, FQDESV (reference sequence). Trimming took 8 bases from V and 8 from J; bases not matched to a gene: 11. The CDR3 DNA, read in part, is TGTGCCAGCGCCCGACAGGGAATGGAAGAAAAA. Translated, it gives CASARQGMEEK. Given in full, the CDR3 is CASARQGMEEKLFF.

As to this clone: The read ends 3 residues before the CDR3 terminus; that terminus is restored from the germline J gene. The chain has TRBV7-8 and TRBJ2-3; possibly TRBD1 for D (5 bases). From germline, CDR1 is SGHVS and CDR2 FQNEAQ. The V end was cut by 4 bases, the J end by 2 bases, with 10 bases between. This CDR3 has 14 residues. The part of the CDR3 DNA that was read is TGTGCCAGCAGCTGGGGCGCTTTCACAGATACG. Translation: CASSWGAFTDT. The complete CDR3 sequence is CASSWGAFTDTQYF.

On this clone itself: The DNA ends 3 residues before the CDR3 does, and the rest of the CDR3 is filled in from the germline J gene. The rearrangement uses TRBV27 and TRBJ2-1, with TRBD2 matching 7 bases. The CDR3 is 16 amino acids. From germline, CDR1 is MNHEY and CDR2 SMNVEV (reference sequence). V shed 3 bases, J shed 4 bases, and the junction held 9 bases outside the gene matches. The CDR3 loop is CASSLIMASGYNEQFF. The covered CDR3 bases are TGTGCCAGCAGTTTGATTATGGCTAGCGGATACAATGAG.

Worth noting for this clone: The missing CDR3 end, 3 residues past where the read stops, is filled in from the germline J gene. The genes are TRBV20-1 and TRBJ2-7; 9 bases match TRBD2. Germline V gene sequence: CDR1 DFQATT, CDR2 SNEGSKA (reference sequence). The CDR3 sequence is 19 residues long. The V and J ends lost 0 bases and 5 bases, in that order; junction bases with no gene match: 20. CDR3 in amino acids: CSARDAETGRRLAVNEQYF. Incomplete CDR3 DNA: TGCAGTGCTAGAGATGCTGAGACAGGGCGGAGACTAGCGGTTAACGAG.

About this clone itself: The read finishes 3 residues shy of the CDR3 end, and the germline J gene is used to complete it. This chain uses TRBV2 with TRBJ2-3, with D possibly matching TRBD2 (5 bases). V was clipped by 7 bases and J by 0 bases, with 8 bases between them. The CDR3 runs 13 residues. CDR1 and CDR2 (germline): SNHLY, FYNNEI. The CDR3: CASIRTSTDTQYF. Partial CDR3 DNA: TGTGCCAGCATCAGGACTAGCACAGATACG.

The CDR3: CASSRRGNNSPLHF. The sequenced part of the CDR3 DNA is TGTGCCAGCAGCCGACGGGGTAATAATTCACCC. The J gene is TRBJ1-6, the V gene TRBV5-6; D ambiguous. Read sequence stops 3 residues before the CDR3 end, and the germline J gene provides the missing end. The CDR3 totals 14 residues. CDR1 and CDR2 (germline): SGHDT, YYEEEE. V was cut by 4 bases and J by 5 bases, with 10 bases left in between.

Turning to this clone: From the germline J gene comes the end of the CDR3, since the read stops 3 residues before it. The chain carries TRBV19 and TRBJ1-2; D uncertain. With 7 bases removed from V and 4 bases from J, the gap between germline ends came to 19 bases. This CDR3 comprises 15 residues. The V gene's germline CDR1 is LNHDA and CDR2 SQIVND (reference sequence). The sequenced CDR3 bases are TGTGCCAGTACTCCGCGCGGCGGGGAAGCCTATGGC. Protein sequence: CASTPRGGEAYG. The full-length CDR3 reads as CASTPRGGEAYGYTF.

Note on this clone: Read coverage stops 3 residues before the CDR3 terminus; the germline J gene supplies the remainder. The chain is built from TRBV19 and TRBJ1-1, with TRBD1 as a possible D gene (5 bases). Trimming took 5 bases from V and 4 from J, leaving 26 bases between them. This CDR3 has 18 residues. Germline V gives CDR1 LNHDA, CDR2 SQIVND (reference sequence). Partial CDR3 DNA: TGTGCCAGTAGTCCCCCGCCCTGGGACTGGCAAGAGGGCACTGAA. Translating it yields CASSPPPWDWQEGTE. The whole CDR3 protein is CASSPPPWDWQEGTEAFF. Combining the CDR3 with reference TRBV19 and TRBJ1-1 gives the whole variable domain DGGITQSPKYLFRKEGQNVTLSCEQNLNHDAMYWYRQDPGQGLRLIYYSQIVNDFQKGDIAEGYSVSREKKESFPLTVTSAQKNPTAFYLCASSPPPWDWQEGTEAFFGQGTRLTVV.

This chain's CDR3 is CASSRTGGDQPQHF. CDR3 DNA (partial): TGTGCCAGCAGTCGGACAGGGGGAGATCAGCCC. The V gene is TRBV6-2 or TRBV6-3, the J gene TRBJ1-5; 10 positions match TRBD1. From the germline J gene comes the end of the CDR3, since the read stops 3 residues before it. Germline CDR1 and CDR2: MNHEY and SVGEGT. The CDR3 has 14 amino acids. J gave up 5 bases and V 5 bases, and 3 bases lay outside the gene matches.

As to this clone: Coverage ceases 3 residues before the CDR3 finishes, and the germline J gene fills in the end. The sample carries other DNA sequences with the same CDR3. The genes are TRBV5-6 and TRBJ1-3; D unresolved. Per the germline V gene, CDR1 is SGHDT and CDR2 is YYEEEE. The CDR3 contains 15 residues. V gave up 2 bases and J gave up 2 bases, with 11 bases separating them. The CDR3: CASSFPPGAGNTIYF. Partial CDR3 DNA: TGTGCCAGCAGCTTTCCTCCAGGCGCTGGAAACACC.

The DNA read from the CDR3 is TGTGCCAGCAGTTCCAGGGACACCAAGTTAGCCAAAAACATT. It specifies CASSSRDTKLAKNI. In full, the CDR3 is CASSSRDTKLAKNIQYF. The genes are TRBV6-2 or TRBV6-3 and TRBJ2-4, with a possible D match to TRBD1 (6 bases). Read data end 3 residues before the CDR3 end; the end is taken from the germline J gene. Germline-derived CDR1 and CDR2 are MNHEY and SVGEGT. This CDR3 is 17 amino acids long. With 4 bases removed from V and 0 bases from J, the gap between germline ends came to 16 bases.